What follows are 17 T cell receptor beta chains derived from one specimen sequenced in a study of Graves' ophthalmopathy and Graves' hyperthyroidism. RNA transcripts served as template for amplifying TCR beta CDR3 sequences. Following a first-round RT-PCR that used HTBI primers, a second-round multiplex PCR was carried out. TCRdb processed the multiplex PCR reads anew with MiXCR; each CDR3 protein has one entry. The repertoire holds about 1.2 million distinct CDR3 sequences, with roughly two fifths as singletons. Sequences were obtained from peripheral blood or thyroid tissue (not recorded which). These receptors came from an adult man with Graves' hyperthyroidism.

The chain couples TRBV7-2 to TRBJ2-7; 8 positions match TRBD2. CDR1 is SGHTA and CDR2 is FQGNSA in the germline V gene. The CDR3 loop spans 15 amino acids. Trimming took 6 bases from V and 4 from J; bases not matched to a gene: 11. The CDR3 loop reads CASSFYSGSSYEQYF. In DNA form, the CDR3 reads TGTGCCAGCAGTTTTTACAGCGGGAGCAGTTACGAGCAGTACTTC.

This clonotype came up once. A much bigger clone sits one base away, suggesting this may be a read error. The chain is built from TRBV7-2 and TRBJ2-7; possibly TRBD1 for D (6 bases). Per the germline V gene, CDR1 is SGHTA and CDR2 is FQGNSA. This CDR3 has 15 residues. The CDR3 loop reads CAGSLRQAWAREQYF. CDR3 sequence (DNA): TGTGCCGGCAGCCTCAGACAGGCGTGGGCCCGTGAGCAGTACTTC.

This clonotype showed up just a few times. V is TRBV6-2 or TRBV6-3 and J is TRBJ1-5; no definite D call. With 6 bases removed from V and 3 bases from J, the gap between germline ends came to 15 bases. Germline CDR1 MNHEY, CDR2 SVGEGT. The CDR3 has 15 amino acids. CDR3 DNA sequence: TGTGCCAGCAGCCGTGGGAAAACGTTCAATCAGCCCCAGCATTTT. It encodes CASSRGKTFNQPQHF.

This clonotype came up many times. The J gene is TRBJ2-5, the V gene TRBV2; no clear D gene. Germline V lookup: CDR1 SNHLY, CDR2 FYNNEI. The CDR3 length is 14 residues. The V end was cut by 6 bases, the J end by 5 bases, with 16 bases between. The CDR3 bases are TGTGCCAGCAGACAGATCCCCGTCCAGGAGACCCAGTACTTC. Translating gives CASRQIPVQETQYF.

Only a few counts were recorded for this clonotype. A much bigger clone sits one base away, suggesting this may be a read error. This chain joins TRBV5-1 and TRBJ1-1, with D possibly being TRBD1 (6 bases). Trimming stripped 1 base from V and 8 bases from J, with 18 bases between. Per the germline V gene, CDR1 is SGHRS and CDR2 is YFSETQ. The CDR3 sequence is 15 residues long. The CDR3 coding sequence is TGCGCCAGCAGCTTGAGGGGGTCGGGCGGAGGGGAAGCTTTCTTT. The encoded protein is CASSLRGSGGGEAFF.

This clonotype was seen at least ten times. The chain employs TRBV7-9 and TRBJ2-5; D unresolved. Per germline, CDR1 SEHNR and CDR2 FQNEAQ (reference sequence). The V end was cut by 4 bases, the J end by 1 base, with 16 bases between. The CDR3 is 16 residues long. The CDR3 nucleotides are TGTGCCAGCAGCTCCGCTAACTCCGGACCCCAAGAGACCCAGTACTTC. Translated: CASSSANSGPQETQYF.

Only one count was recorded for this clonotype. CDR3 bases: TGTGCCAGCAGCTCGGGACTAGCGGACCTCTCCGAGCAGTACTTC. Protein sequence: CASSSGLADLSEQYF. The rearrangement joins TRBV25-1 to TRBJ2-7; 11 nucleotides line up with TRBD2. The CDR3 spans 15 residues. The V segment lost 6 bases and the J segment 6 bases; nucleotides outside the gene matches: 10. Germline V gene lookup returns CDR1 MGHDK and CDR2 SYGVNS.

This clonotype appeared a few times. The chain uses TRBV29-1 and TRBJ2-2, with D tentatively TRBD1 or TRBD2 (7 bases each). CDR1 is SQVTM and CDR2 is ANQGSEA in the germline V gene. There are 15 residues in the CDR3. The V end lost 6 bases, the J end lost 4 bases, and 18 bases lay between the germline ends. CDR3 sequence: CSVAGTAGGTGELFF. The CDR3 bases are TGCAGCGTAGCGGGGACCGCAGGGGGCACCGGGGAGCTGTTTTTT.

This chain joins TRBV4-1 and TRBJ2-2, with TRBD1 identical over 7 bases. The ends lost 0 bases at V and 0 bases at J; junction bases unmatched: 4. The CDR3 covers 17 residues. Germline CDR1 reads MGHRA; CDR2 reads YSYEKL. CDR3 DNA: TGCGCCAGCAGCCAAGATCGGGACAGCTCGAACACCGGGGAGCTGTTTTTT. Translating gives CASSQDRDSSNTGELFF.

CDR3 nucleotide sequence: TGCAGTGCTTGTGGTTTAGGGGAGACCCAGTACTTC. Translating gives CSACGLGETQYF. This sequence joins TRBV20-1 and TRBJ2-5; D is unresolved. The length of the CDR3 is 12 residues. Germline V gene lookup returns CDR1 DFQATT and CDR2 SNEGSKA (reference sequence). Trimming stripped 5 bases from V and 5 bases from J, with 12 bases between.

This clonotype occurred a few times. V usage is TRBV6-5 and J usage is TRBJ2-7; no clear D gene. The CDR3 has 13 residues. CDR1 MNHEY and CDR2 SVGAGI come from the germline V gene. V lost 6 bases, J lost 3 bases, and 12 bases lay in between. The CDR3 nucleotides read TGTGCCAGCAGCTTCAGACGTGACTACGAGCAGTACTTC. This translates into CASSFRRDYEQYF.

The rearrangement uses TRBV29-1 and TRBJ1-2, with D perhaps matching TRBD1 (5 bases). This CDR3 spans 13 amino acids. The germline V gene encodes CDR1 SQVTM and CDR2 ANQGSEA. CDR3 in DNA: TGCAGTGCTAGAGTTGGAGGGGAAAACGGCTACACCTTC. Protein product: CSARVGGENGYTF.

This clonotype was seen at least ten times. The chain links TRBV29-1 to TRBJ1-2, with TRBD1 matching over 10 bases. This CDR3 region has 13 residues. Per germline, CDR1 SQVTM and CDR2 ANQGSEA. V lost 5 bases, J lost 4 bases, and 4 bases stayed unmatched. The CDR3 here is CSVSRDRGYGYTF. In nucleotides, the CDR3 is TGCAGCGTTTCCCGGGACAGGGGCTATGGCTACACCTTC.

This clonotype came up many times. The V and J genes are TRBV7-9 and TRBJ1-2; 8 bases line up with TRBD1. Germline trimming cut 7 bases from V and 3 bases from J; bases unmatched to any gene: 7. This CDR3 is built from 14 residues. The V gene's germline CDR1 is SEHNR and CDR2 FQNEAQ (reference sequence). In DNA form, the CDR3 reads TGTGCCAGCAACCTACCGGGACAGGACTATGGCTACACCTTC. Translated: CASNLPGQDYGYTF.

This chain joins TRBV20-1 and TRBJ1-6; tentative D call: TRBD1 (6 bases). The CDR3 sequence is 13 residues long. Germline lookup yields CDR1 DFQATT and CDR2 SNEGSKA (reference sequence). Trimming left V 3 bases short and J 9 bases short, with 12 bases between. DNA for the CDR3: TGCAGTGCTAGTAGGGGGGCCGGTTCACCCCTCCACTTT. This encodes CSASRGAGSPLHF.

At least ten counts were recorded for this clonotype. This chain's CDR3 is CASSSRGYSNQPQHF. In nucleotides, the CDR3 is TGTGCCAGCAGCTCCCGCGGTTATAGCAATCAGCCCCAGCATTTT. The chain joins TRBV7-2 to TRBJ1-5; D gene ambiguous. The V end lost 4 bases, the J end lost 0 bases, and 10 bases lay between the germline ends. From germline, CDR1 is SGHTA and CDR2 FQGNSA. This CDR3 region has 15 residues.

The chain employs TRBV4-1 and TRBJ1-1; D gene unclear. Trimming shortened V by 3 bases and J by 0 bases, and 8 bases separated the two germline ends. CDR1 is MGHRA, CDR2 YSYEKL, per germline. The CDR3 consists of 14 residues. The CDR3 sequence is CASSHNSMNTEAFF. The CDR3, as DNA: TGCGCCAGCAGCCATAACAGCATGAACACTGAAGCTTTCTTT.